Presented here are 26 T cell receptor beta chains from one specimen sequenced in a study of blood T cells in healthy people across ages. Combining a sample-barcoded 5' primer with a J-beta primer mix, a second PCR ran for roughly 6 to 12 cycles. Each CDR3 protein is one row after TCRdb ran MiXCR on the 5' RACE reads. The data show 1.2 million to 1.5 million distinct CDR3 sequences, roughly 60% seen once. Material for sequencing was blood. These receptors came from a man aged 18 to 29 in good health.

The rearrangement uses TRBV12-3 or TRBV12-4 and TRBJ2-4; a possible D gene is TRBD2 (6 bases). The assigned J gene may be wrong: the sequence end matches TRBJ2-7 better. This CDR3 has 16 residues. CDR3 nucleotides: TGTGCCAGCAGTTTAGTGGGGGGAGGCTTCCCTTACGAGCAGTACTTC. Translating gives CASSLVGGGFPYEQYF.

The rearrangement joins TRBV10-2 to TRBJ2-7; D remains unclear. V lost 4 bases, J lost 3 bases, and 7 bases lay in between. CDR1 and CDR2 from the germline V gene are WSHSY and SAAADI. This CDR3 contains 12 residues. CDR3 amino acids: CASSVDNYEQYF. The CDR3 DNA reads TGCGCCAGCAGTGTTGACAACTACGAGCAGTACTTC.

There are a few counts of this clonotype. V usage is TRBV27 and J usage is TRBJ2-4; 8 nucleotides align to TRBD2. The CDR3 spans 16 residues. V lost 5 bases, J lost 0 bases, and 6 bases stayed unmatched. Looked up from germline, CDR1 is MNHEY and CDR2 is SMNVEV (reference sequence). CDR3 in DNA: TGTGCCAGCAGTCAGATAGCGGGGCTAGCCAAAAACATTCAGTACTTC. It codes for CASSQIAGLAKNIQYF.

J is TRBJ2-7 and V is TRBV10-3; no reliable D call. There are 14 residues in the CDR3. Trimming stripped 4 bases from V and 0 bases from J, with 10 bases between. Per germline, CDR1 ENHRY and CDR2 SYGVKD. The CDR3 nucleotides read TGTGCCATCAGTGTGACCGTGAGCTCCTACGAGCAGTACTTC. It encodes CAISVTVSSYEQYF.

This clonotype was observed a single time. The V and J genes are TRBV28 and TRBJ2-7; a possible D gene is TRBD1 (5 bases). CDR3 length: 15 amino acids. Per germline, CDR1 MDHEN and CDR2 SYDVKM. The germline V and J ends were trimmed by 3 bases and 0 bases, with 12 bases remaining between them. In DNA, the CDR3 is TGTGCCAGCAGTTTTAGGGGCCGCCCCTCCTACGAGCAGTACTTC. Its protein product is CASSFRGRPSYEQYF.

The rearrangement joins TRBV4-3 to TRBJ2-1; 8 bases fit TRBD2. Per the germline V gene, CDR1 is LGHNA and CDR2 is YSLEER. The CDR3 runs to 14 residues. V was clipped by 2 bases and J by 8 bases; unmatched bases: 5. For the CDR3, the DNA is TGCGCCAGCAGCCAATGGCGGGGGGCGGATGAGCAGTTCTTC. Its translation is CASSQWRGADEQFF.

This rearrangement joins TRBV12-5 to TRBJ2-1, with 9 bases fitting TRBD2. The CDR3 consists of 14 residues. The V segment lost 2 bases and the J segment 9 bases; nucleotides outside the gene matches: 5. CDR1 and CDR2 (germline): LGHNT, FRNRAP. CDR3 amino acids: CASGLSGRRGEQFF. The CDR3 DNA reads as TGTGCTAGTGGTTTGAGCGGGAGGAGAGGTGAGCAGTTCTTC.

This clonotype was detected once. V gene TRBV11-3 combines with J gene TRBJ2-1; maybe TRBD2 (6 bases). V was pared by 3 bases and J by 10 bases, with 16 bases between. The CDR3 has 14 amino acids. From germline, CDR1 is SGHNT and CDR2 YENEEA. Here the CDR3 reads CASSFSGQIGEQFF. The CDR3 DNA sequence: TGTGCCAGCAGCTTCAGCGGGCAGATCGGGGAGCAGTTCTTC.

The rearrangement links TRBV5-1 to TRBJ1-1; D gene unclear. The CDR3 is 14 residues long. CDR1 SGHRS and CDR2 YFSETQ come from the germline V gene. Trimming left V 5 bases short and J 1 base short, with 12 bases between. CDR3 sequence: CASSSPRQNTEAFF. CDR3 sequence (DNA): TGCGCCAGCAGTTCCCCTAGACAGAACACTGAAGCTTTCTTT.

The V gene is TRBV5-1, the J gene TRBJ2-5; D is possibly TRBD2 (5 bases). The germline V gene has CDR1 SGHRS and CDR2 YFSETQ. The CDR3 is 14 amino acids. Trimming took 2 bases from V and 3 from J, leaving 11 bases between them. The CDR3 nucleotides read TGCGCCAGCAGCTTCGTCCTAGCAGAAGAGACCCAGTACTTC. This translates into CASSFVLAEETQYF.

CDR3 DNA sequence: TGTGCCAGCAGTCCGCCCTCGTCGGGTCCCTACAATGAGCAGTTCTTC. It encodes CASSPPSSGPYNEQFF. J is TRBJ2-1 and V is TRBV12-3 or TRBV12-4; D is uncertain. With 5 bases removed from V and 2 bases from J, the gap between germline ends came to 16 bases. The CDR3 consists of 16 residues.

V gene TRBV18 combines with J gene TRBJ2-7, with D perhaps TRBD2 (5 bases). The last part of the DNA fits TRBJ2-5 better; the J call may be wrong. The CDR3 runs to 13 residues. The germline gives CDR1 KGHSH, CDR2 LQKENI. CDR3 DNA sequence: TGTGCCAGCTCCAACGACGGGAAAGAGACCCAGTACTTC. Translation gives CASSNDGKETQYF.

The chain carries TRBV2 and TRBJ2-5, with 7 bases matching TRBD2. TRBJ2-7 explains the end of the DNA better; the J call may be wrong. In germline, CDR1 is SNHLY, CDR2 FYNNEI. This CDR3 has 13 residues. CDR3 loop: CASSDERGYEQYF. The CDR3 nucleotides read TGTGCCAGCAGCGACGAGCGGGGCTACGAGCAGTACTTC.

This clonotype was counted a few times. This chain links TRBV7-2 with TRBJ2-5, with 7 bases fitting TRBD2. CDR1 SGHTA and CDR2 FQGNSA come from the germline V gene. V was clipped by 1 base and J by 3 bases; unmatched bases: 2. The CDR3 totals 14 residues. The CDR3 nucleotides are TGTGCCAGCAGCTTAGTGGCGGGGGAAGAGACCCAGTACTTC. Translating it yields CASSLVAGEETQYF.

The sample holds a few counts of this clonotype. V and J are TRBV10-3 and TRBJ1-2, with a possible D match to TRBD1 (6 bases). Trimming removed 10 bases at V and 3 bases at J, with 15 bases between. Germline V gives CDR1 ENHRY, CDR2 SYGVKD. The CDR3 runs 13 residues. The CDR3 DNA reads TGTGCCACACTAGGGGGTTTGGACTATGGCTACACCTTC. Amino acid sequence: CATLGGLDYGYTF.

The V gene is TRBV4-2, the J gene TRBJ1-2; a possible D gene is TRBD1 (5 bases). CDR1 is LGHNA and CDR2 is YNFKEQ in the germline V gene. This CDR3 has 16 residues. V lost 4 bases, J lost 6 bases, and 21 bases lay in between. CDR3 DNA sequence: TGTGCCAGCAGCCCCTCCGGGGGAGGTATTTTCGATGGCTACACCTTC. Encoded protein: CASSPSGGGIFDGYTF.

The chain links TRBV11-2 to TRBJ2-1; TRBD2 aligns across 10 bases. CDR1 SGHAT and CDR2 FQNNGV come from the germline V gene. J gave up 3 bases and V 4 bases, and 18 bases lay outside the gene matches. The CDR3 contains 20 residues. CDR3 in amino acids: CASSSQQAIAGGLFYNEQFF. The CDR3 DNA sequence: TGTGCCAGCAGCTCACAACAGGCAATAGCGGGAGGTCTCTTCTACAATGAGCAGTTCTTC.

CDR3 coding DNA: TGCAGTGGCAAAACGCGGGAGTTCGGAGAGACCCAGTACTTC. Encoded protein: CSGKTREFGETQYF. The V call is TRBV20-1, the J call TRBJ2-5; the match to TRBD2 covers 7 bases. The CDR3 is 14 residues long. After removal of 7 bases from V and 4 bases from J, the junction contained 12 bases not matched to a gene. In germline, CDR1 is DFQATT, CDR2 SNEGSKA (reference sequence).

This clonotype appeared a few times. The chain couples TRBV15 to TRBJ2-3; D unclear. The V gene lost 1 base and the J gene lost 5 bases, with 7 bases spanning the gap. The CDR3 has 13 residues. CDR1 and CDR2 (germline): LNHNV, YYDKDF (reference sequence). CDR3 coding DNA: TGTGCCACCAGCAGAGCATCGGGAGATACGCAGTATTTT. The encoded protein is CATSRASGDTQYF.

The chain recombines TRBV11-2 with TRBJ2-4; D not resolved. The germline gives CDR1 SGHAT, CDR2 FQNNGV. CDR3 size: 12 residues. V lost 5 bases and J 6 bases, leaving 8 bases between the germline ends. CDR3 nucleotide sequence: TGTGCCAGCAGCCCGTTACTAAACATTCAGTACTTC. Residues: CASSPLLNIQYF.

This clonotype was seen more than once but under ten times. The chain is built from TRBV28 and TRBJ1-5; 7 positions agree with TRBD1. Germline V CDR1 and CDR2: MDHEN, SYDVKM. The V segment lost 5 bases and the J segment 1 base; nucleotides outside the gene matches: 8. CDR3 length equals 16 residues. The CDR3 DNA is TGTGCCAGCAGTCCCGGTAGGGGGCGAAGCAATCAGCCCCAGCATTTT. This gives the protein CASSPGRGRSNQPQHF. The whole variable domain, remainder taken from reference TRBV28 and TRBJ1-5, is DVKVTQSSRYLVKRTGEKVFLECVQDMDHENMFWYRQDPGLGLRLIYFSYDVKMKEKGDIPEGYSVSREKKERFSLILESASTNQTSMYLCASSPGRGRSNQPQHFGDGTRLSIL.

The chain recombines TRBV4-3 with TRBJ2-3; the D gene is possibly TRBD2 (5 bases). The CDR3 sequence is 16 residues long. The germline gives CDR1 LGHNA, CDR2 YSLEER. Trimming took 4 bases from V and 3 from J, leaving 17 bases between them. This CDR3 reads CASSPLEGRGTDTQYF. DNA of the CDR3: TGCGCCAGCAGCCCCCTGGAAGGGAGAGGAACAGATACGCAGTATTTT.

In DNA, the CDR3 is TGTGCCAGCTCAACCGAGGGGAATGAGCAGTTCTTC. This encodes CASSTEGNEQFF. V and J are TRBV18 and TRBJ2-1; either TRBD1 or TRBD2 may fit D (5 bases each). CDR3 size: 12 residues. Germline V gene lookup returns CDR1 KGHSH and CDR2 LQKENI. Deletions cut 5 bases from V and 7 bases from J, with 9 bases between.

The V and J genes are TRBV29-1 and TRBJ2-2; TRBD2 agrees at 7 bases. CDR1 and CDR2 (germline): SQVTM, ANQGSEA. The junction had 4 bases not matched to a gene; V was cut back by 4 bases and J by 5 bases. The CDR3 extends over 13 amino acids. The CDR3 DNA reads TGCAGCGTTGCTGAAGCGGGGACCGGGGAGCTGTTTTTT. Amino acids: CSVAEAGTGELFF.

This clonotype turned up a few times. The V and J genes are TRBV27 and TRBJ2-5; no clear D. Germline-derived CDR1 and CDR2 are MNHEY and SMNVEV (reference sequence). The CDR3 loop spans 13 amino acids. V lost 3 bases to trimming and J lost 4 bases, with 9 bases between them. In DNA, the CDR3 is TGTGCCAGCAGTTTTAAGGCCATAGAGACCCAGTACTTC. Amino acids: CASSFKAIETQYF.

This clonotype was counted only a few times. This rearrangement joins TRBV7-9 to TRBJ2-1, with TRBD2 matching 9 bases. Germline CDR1 SEHNR, CDR2 FQNEAQ (reference sequence). The CDR3 extends over 15 amino acids. With 4 bases clipped from V and 3 bases from J, the junction kept 4 bases outside the gene matches. CDR3 in DNA: TGTGCCAGCAGCTCCGGACTAGCGAACTACAATGAGCAGTTCTTC. Translated: CASSSGLANYNEQFF.